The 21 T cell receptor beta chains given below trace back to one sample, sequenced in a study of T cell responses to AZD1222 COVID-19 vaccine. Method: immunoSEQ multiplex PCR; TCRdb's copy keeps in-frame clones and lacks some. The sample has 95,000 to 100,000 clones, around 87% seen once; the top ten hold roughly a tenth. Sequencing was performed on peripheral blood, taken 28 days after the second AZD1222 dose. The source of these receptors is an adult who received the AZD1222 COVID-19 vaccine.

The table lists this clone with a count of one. The CDR3 coding sequence is TGCGCCAGCAGCCTCGGACTTAGGGATTCACCCCTCCACTTT. Translation: CASSLGLRDSPLHF. The chain employs TRBV5-1 and TRBJ1-6, with unresolved D. The germline CDR1 and CDR2 sequences are SGHRS and YFSETQ. The CDR3 extends over 14 amino acids. Trimming pared 4 bases from V and 8 bases from J, leaving 13 bases between. Full variable domain (missing parts from reference TRBV5-1 and TRBJ1-6): KAGVTQTPRYLIKTRGQQVTLSCSPISGHRSVSWYQQTPGQGLQFLFEYFSETQRNKGNFPGRFSGRQFSNSRSEMNVSTLELGDSALYLCASSLGLRDSPLHFGNGTRLTVT.

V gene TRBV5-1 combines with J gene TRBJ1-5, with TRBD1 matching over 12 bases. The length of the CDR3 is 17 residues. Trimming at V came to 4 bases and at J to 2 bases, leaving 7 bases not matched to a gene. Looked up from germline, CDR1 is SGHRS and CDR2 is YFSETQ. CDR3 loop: CASSAGTGGSGNQPQHF. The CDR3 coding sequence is TGCGCCAGCAGCGCAGGGACAGGGGGCTCAGGCAATCAGCCCCAGCATTTT.

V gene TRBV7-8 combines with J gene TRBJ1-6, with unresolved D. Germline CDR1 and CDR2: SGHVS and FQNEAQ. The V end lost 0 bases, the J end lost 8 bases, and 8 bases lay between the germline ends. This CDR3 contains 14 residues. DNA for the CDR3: TGTGCCAGCAGCTTAGCGGGGAGGGATTCACCCCTCCACTTT. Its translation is CASSLAGRDSPLHF.

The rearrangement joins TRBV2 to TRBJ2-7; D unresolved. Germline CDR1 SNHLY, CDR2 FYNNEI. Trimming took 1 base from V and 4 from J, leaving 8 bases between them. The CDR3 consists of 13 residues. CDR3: CASSEVGRYEQYF. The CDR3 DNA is TGTGCCAGCAGTGAAGTCGGGCGGTACGAGCAGTACTTC.

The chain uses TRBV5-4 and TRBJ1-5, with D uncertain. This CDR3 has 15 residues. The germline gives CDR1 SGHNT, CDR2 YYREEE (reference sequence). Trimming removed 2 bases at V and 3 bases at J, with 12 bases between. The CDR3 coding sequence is TGTGCCAGCAGCTTTAGGGCAGACCTCAATCAGCCCCAGCATTTT. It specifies CASSFRADLNQPQHF. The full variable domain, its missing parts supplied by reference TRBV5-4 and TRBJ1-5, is ETGVTQSPTHLIKTRGQQVTLRCSSQSGHNTVSWYQQALGQGPQFIFQYYREEENGRGNFPPRFSGLQFPNYSSELNVNALELDDSALYLCASSFRADLNQPQHFGDGTRLSIL.

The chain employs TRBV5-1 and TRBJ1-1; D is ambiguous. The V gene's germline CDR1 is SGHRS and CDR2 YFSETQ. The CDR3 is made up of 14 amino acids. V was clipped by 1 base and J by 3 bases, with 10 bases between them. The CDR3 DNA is TGCGCCAGCAGCTTGAATGTTGGGGACACTGAAGCTTTCTTT. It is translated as CASSLNVGDTEAFF.

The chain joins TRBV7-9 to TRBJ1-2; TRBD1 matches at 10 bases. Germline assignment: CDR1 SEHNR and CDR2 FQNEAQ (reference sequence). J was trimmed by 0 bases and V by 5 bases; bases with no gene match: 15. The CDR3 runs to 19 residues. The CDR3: CASSRLILGQGTSNYGYTF. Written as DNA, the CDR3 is TGTGCCAGCAGCCGATTGATCTTGGGACAGGGGACTTCTAACTATGGCTACACCTTC.

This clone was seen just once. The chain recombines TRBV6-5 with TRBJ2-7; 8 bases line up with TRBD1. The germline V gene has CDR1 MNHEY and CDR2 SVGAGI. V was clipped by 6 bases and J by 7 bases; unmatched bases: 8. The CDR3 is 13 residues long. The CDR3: CASSRTGGVEQYF. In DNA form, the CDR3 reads TGTGCCAGCAGCAGAACAGGGGGTGTAGAGCAGTACTTC.

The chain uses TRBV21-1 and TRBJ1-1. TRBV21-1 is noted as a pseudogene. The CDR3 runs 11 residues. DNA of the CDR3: TGTGCCAGCAGTTTGGGGTTGGAAGCTTTCTTT. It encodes CASSLGLEAFF.

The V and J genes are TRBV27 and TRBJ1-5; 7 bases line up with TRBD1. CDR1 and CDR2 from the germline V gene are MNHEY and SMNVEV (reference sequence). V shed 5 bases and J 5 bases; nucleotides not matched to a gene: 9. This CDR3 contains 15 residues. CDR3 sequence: CASSPIRGTHQPQHF. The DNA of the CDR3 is TGTGCCAGCAGTCCTATCAGGGGGACCCATCAGCCCCAGCATTTT.

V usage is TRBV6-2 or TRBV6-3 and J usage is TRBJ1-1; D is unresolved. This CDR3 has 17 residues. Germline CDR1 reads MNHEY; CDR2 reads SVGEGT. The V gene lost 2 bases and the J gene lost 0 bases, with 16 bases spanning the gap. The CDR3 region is CASSYTTGSGMNTEAFF. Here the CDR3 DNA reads TGTGCCAGCAGTTACACCACGGGGTCCGGCATGAACACTGAAGCTTTCTTT.

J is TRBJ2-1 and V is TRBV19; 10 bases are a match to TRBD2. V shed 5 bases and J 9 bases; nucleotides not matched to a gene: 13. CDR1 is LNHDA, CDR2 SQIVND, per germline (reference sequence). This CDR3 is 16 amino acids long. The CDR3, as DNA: TGTGCCAGTAGTTCCGGGACTAGCGTACGTCTGGGTGAGCAGTTCTTC. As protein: CASSSGTSVRLGEQFF.

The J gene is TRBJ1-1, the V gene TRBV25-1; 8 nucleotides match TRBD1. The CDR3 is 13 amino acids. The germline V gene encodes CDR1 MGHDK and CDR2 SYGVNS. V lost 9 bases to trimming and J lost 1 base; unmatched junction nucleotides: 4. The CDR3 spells CASRGQGNTEAFF. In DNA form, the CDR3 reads TGTGCCAGTAGAGGACAGGGGAACACTGAAGCTTTCTTT.

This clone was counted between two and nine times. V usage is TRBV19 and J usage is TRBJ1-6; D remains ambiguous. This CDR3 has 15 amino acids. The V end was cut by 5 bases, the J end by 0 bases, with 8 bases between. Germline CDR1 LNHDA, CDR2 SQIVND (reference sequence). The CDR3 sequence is CASSEASSYNSPLHF. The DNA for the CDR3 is TGTGCCAGTAGTGAGGCGAGCTCCTATAATTCACCCCTCCACTTT.

CDR3 DNA sequence: TGTGCCAGCAGTTCCACGGGACCTAACTATGGCTACACCTTC. Its translation is CASSSTGPNYGYTF. The chain couples TRBV28 to TRBJ1-2, with D tentatively TRBD1 (5 bases). The CDR3 runs 14 residues. CDR1 is MDHEN, CDR2 SYDVKM, per germline. The V and J ends lost 4 bases and 0 bases respectively, with 9 bases between them.

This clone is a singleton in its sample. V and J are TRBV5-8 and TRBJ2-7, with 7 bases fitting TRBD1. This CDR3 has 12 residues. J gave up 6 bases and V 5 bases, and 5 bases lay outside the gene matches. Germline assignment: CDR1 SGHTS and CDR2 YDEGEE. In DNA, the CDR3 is TGTGCCAGCAGACCTACAGGGGTCGAGCAGTACTTC. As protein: CASRPTGVEQYF.

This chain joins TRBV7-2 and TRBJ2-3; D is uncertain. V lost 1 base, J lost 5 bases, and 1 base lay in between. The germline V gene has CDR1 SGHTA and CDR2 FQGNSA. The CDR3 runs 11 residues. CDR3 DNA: TGTGCCAGCAGCTTAGAAGATACGCAGTATTTT. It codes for CASSLEDTQYF.

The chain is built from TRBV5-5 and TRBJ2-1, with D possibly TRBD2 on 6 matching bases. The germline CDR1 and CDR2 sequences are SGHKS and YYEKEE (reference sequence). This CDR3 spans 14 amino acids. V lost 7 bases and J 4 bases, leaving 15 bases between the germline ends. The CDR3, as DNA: TGTGCCAGCTGGAGCGGGTTAGGATACAATGAGCAGTTCTTC. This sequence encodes CASWSGLGYNEQFF.

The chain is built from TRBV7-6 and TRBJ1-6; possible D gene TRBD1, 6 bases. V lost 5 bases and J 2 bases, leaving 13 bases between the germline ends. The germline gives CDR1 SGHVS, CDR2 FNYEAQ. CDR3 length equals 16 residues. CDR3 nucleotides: TGTGCCAGCAGCATCACGGACAGCCCCTATAATTCACCCCTCCACTTT. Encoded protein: CASSITDSPYNSPLHF.

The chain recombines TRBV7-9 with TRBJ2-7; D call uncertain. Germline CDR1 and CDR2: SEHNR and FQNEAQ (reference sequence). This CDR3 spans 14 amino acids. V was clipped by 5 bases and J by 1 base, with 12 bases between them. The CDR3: CASSPKVSSYEQYF. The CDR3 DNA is TGTGCCAGCAGCCCAAAGGTCAGTTCCTACGAGCAGTACTTC.

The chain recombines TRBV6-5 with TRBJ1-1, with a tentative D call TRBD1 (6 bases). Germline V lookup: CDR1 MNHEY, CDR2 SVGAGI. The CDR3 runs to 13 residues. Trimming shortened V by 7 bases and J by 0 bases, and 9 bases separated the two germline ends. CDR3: CASKGGMNTEAFF. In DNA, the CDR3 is TGTGCCAGCAAAGGGGGGATGAACACTGAAGCTTTCTTT.